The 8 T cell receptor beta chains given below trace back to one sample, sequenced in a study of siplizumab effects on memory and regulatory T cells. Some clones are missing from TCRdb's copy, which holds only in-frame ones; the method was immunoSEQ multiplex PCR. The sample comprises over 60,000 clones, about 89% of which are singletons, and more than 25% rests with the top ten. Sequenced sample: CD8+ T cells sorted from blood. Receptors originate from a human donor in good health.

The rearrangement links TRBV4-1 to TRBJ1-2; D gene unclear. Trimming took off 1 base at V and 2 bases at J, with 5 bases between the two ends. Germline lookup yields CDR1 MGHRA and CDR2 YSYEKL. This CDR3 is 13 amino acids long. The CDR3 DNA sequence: TGCGCCAGCAGCCAAGTAGGAAACTATGGCTACACCTTC. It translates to CASSQVGNYGYTF.

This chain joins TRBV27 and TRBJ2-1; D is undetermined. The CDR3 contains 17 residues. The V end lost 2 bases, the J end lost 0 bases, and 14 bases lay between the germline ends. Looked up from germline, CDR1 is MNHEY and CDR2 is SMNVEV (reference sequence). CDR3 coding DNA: TGTGCCAGCAGTTTAGGCCCGGGTCAGAGCTCCTACAATGAGCAGTTCTTC. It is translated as CASSLGPGQSSYNEQFF.

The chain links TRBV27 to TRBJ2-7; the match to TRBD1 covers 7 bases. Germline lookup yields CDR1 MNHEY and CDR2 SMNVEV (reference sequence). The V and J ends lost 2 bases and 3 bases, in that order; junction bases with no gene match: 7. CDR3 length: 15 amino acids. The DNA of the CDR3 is TGTGCCAGCAGTTTAACCGGGACAGACTTCTACGAGCAGTACTTC. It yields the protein CASSLTGTDFYEQYF.

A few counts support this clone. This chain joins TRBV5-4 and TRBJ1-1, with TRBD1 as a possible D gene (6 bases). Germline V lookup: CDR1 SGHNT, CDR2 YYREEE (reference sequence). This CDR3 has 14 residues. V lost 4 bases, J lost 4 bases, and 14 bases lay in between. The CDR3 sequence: CASSLLGGGTEAFF. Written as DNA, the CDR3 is TGTGCCAGCAGCCTTCTAGGGGGGGGCACTGAAGCTTTCTTT. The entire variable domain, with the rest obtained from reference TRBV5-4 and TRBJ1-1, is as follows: ETGVTQSPTHLIKTRGQQVTLRCSSQSGHNTVSWYQQALGQGPQFIFQYYREEENGRGNFPPRFSGLQFPNYSSELNVNALELDDSALYLCASSLLGGGTEAFFGQGTRLTVV.

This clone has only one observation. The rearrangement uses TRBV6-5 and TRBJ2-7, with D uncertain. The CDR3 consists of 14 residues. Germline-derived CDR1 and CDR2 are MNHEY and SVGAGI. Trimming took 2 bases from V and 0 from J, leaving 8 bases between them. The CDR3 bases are TGTGCCAGCAGTTACGGGCTTAGCTCCTACGAGCAGTACTTC. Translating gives CASSYGLSSYEQYF.

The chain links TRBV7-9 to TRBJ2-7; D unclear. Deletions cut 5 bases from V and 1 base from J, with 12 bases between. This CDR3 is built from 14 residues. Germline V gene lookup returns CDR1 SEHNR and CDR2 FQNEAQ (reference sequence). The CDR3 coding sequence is TGTGCCAGCAGCCCCGCCGACGGATCCTACGAGCAGTACTTC. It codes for CASSPADGSYEQYF.

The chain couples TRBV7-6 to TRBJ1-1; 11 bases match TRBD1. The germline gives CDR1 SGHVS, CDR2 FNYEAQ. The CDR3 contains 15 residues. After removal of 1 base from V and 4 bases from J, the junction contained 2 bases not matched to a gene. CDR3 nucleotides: TGTGCCAGCAGCTTAGTTGGGACAGGGGGCACTGAAGCTTTCTTT. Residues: CASSLVGTGGTEAFF. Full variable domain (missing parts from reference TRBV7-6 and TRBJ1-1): GAGVSQSPRYKVTKRGQDVALRCDPISGHVSLYWYRQALGQGPEFLTYFNYEAQQDKSGLPNDRFSAERPEGSISTLTIQRTEQRDSAMYRCASSLVGTGGTEAFFGQGTRLTVV.

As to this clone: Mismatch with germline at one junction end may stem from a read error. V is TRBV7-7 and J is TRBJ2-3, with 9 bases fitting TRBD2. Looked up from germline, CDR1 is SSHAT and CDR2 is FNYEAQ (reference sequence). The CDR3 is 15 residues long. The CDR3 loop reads CASSLTSGSTDTQYF. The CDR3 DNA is TGTGCTAGCAGCTTAACTAGCGGGAGCACAGATACGCAGTATTTT.